A selection of T cell receptor beta chains follows, all from one sample in a study of blood T cell repertoires in COVID-19. Here immunoSEQ multiplex PCR was the method, and the copy in TCRdb shows in-frame clones only, minus some. This table has a few hundred thousand clones, approximately 89% appearing once. Sample: PBMCs or T cells enriched from blood (not recorded which). These receptors came from a man between 35 and 55 years old in a cohort exposed to, infected with or recovered from COVID-19 (not recorded which). The CDR3 runs from the conserved cysteine through the conserved F or W. Each record gives: V gene, D gene, J gene, clone size, CDR3 protein, CDR3 DNA. D genes are given only for firm matches. Clone size appears in some rows only: once, few, many, or a class for an expanded clone.

V gene: TRBV18
D gene: NA
J gene: TRBJ2-7
clone size: NA
CDR3 protein: CASSQGQARSYEQYF
CDR3 DNA: TGTGCCAGCTCACAGGGGCAAGCTCGCTCCTACGAGCAGTACTTC

V gene: TRBV11-2
D gene: TRBD2
J gene: TRBJ2-5
clone size: NA
CDR3 protein: CASSPGLAGGSFLGTQYF
CDR3 DNA: TGTGCCAGCAGCCCCGGACTAGCGGGAGGGTCCTTTCTCGGGACCCAGTACTTC

V gene: TRBV9
D gene: NA
J gene: TRBJ2-7
clone size: few
CDR3 protein: CASSVDAQGYEQYF
CDR3 DNA: TGTGCCAGCAGCGTAGATGCCCAGGGCTACGAGCAGTACTTC

V gene: TRBV5-1
D gene: NA
J gene: TRBJ1-1
clone size: NA
CDR3 protein: CASRSKINGTSNATFF
CDR3 DNA: TGCGCCAGCAGAAGCAAAATAAACGGGACATCTAACGCAACTTTCTTT

V gene: TRBV5-1
D gene: NA
J gene: TRBJ2-5
clone size: NA
CDR3 protein: CASSVGTSPETQYF
CDR3 DNA: TGCGCCAGCAGCGTCGGGACTTCTCCAGAGACCCAGTACTTC

V gene: TRBV6-5
D gene: NA
J gene: TRBJ2-3
clone size: NA
CDR3 protein: CASSSSGTSTDTQYF
CDR3 DNA: TGTGCCAGCAGTAGCTCCGGGACTAGCACAGATACGCAGTATTTT

V gene: TRBV7-9
D gene: NA
J gene: TRBJ1-3
clone size: few
CDR3 protein: CASSLVWGLAAGNTIYF
CDR3 DNA: TGTGCCAGCAGCTTAGTGTGGGGGTTAGCGGCTGGAAACACCATATATTTT

V gene: TRBV9
D gene: TRBD2
J gene: TRBJ2-2
clone size: NA
CDR3 protein: CASSVALAGNTGELFF
CDR3 DNA: TGTGCCAGCAGCGTAGCGCTAGCGGGTAACACCGGGGAGCTGTTTTTT

V gene: TRBV7-8
D gene: NA
J gene: TRBJ1-2
clone size: NA
CDR3 protein: CASSLGTGYYGYTF
CDR3 DNA: TGTGCCAGCAGCTTAGGTACAGGCTACTATGGCTACACCTTC

V gene: TRBV7-9
D gene: TRBD1
J gene: TRBJ2-1
clone size: NA
CDR3 protein: CASSYTGVSEQFF
CDR3 DNA: TGTGCCAGCAGCTACACAGGGGTCAGTGAGCAGTTCTTC

V gene: TRBV7-6
D gene: NA
J gene: TRBJ1-4
clone size: NA
CDR3 protein: CASSLAQAANEKLFF
CDR3 DNA: TGTGCCAGCAGCTTAGCACAGGCGGCTAATGAAAAACTGTTTTTT

V gene: TRBV7-3
D gene: TRBD2
J gene: TRBJ2-2
clone size: NA
CDR3 protein: CASSLKLAGDTGELFF
CDR3 DNA: TGTGCCAGCAGCTTAAAGTTAGCGGGCGACACCGGGGAGCTGTTTTTT

V gene: TRBV2
D gene: TRBD2
J gene: TRBJ2-5
clone size: NA
CDR3 protein: CASSYGGVRETQYF
CDR3 DNA: TGTGCCAGCTCCTATGGGGGGGTTCGGGAGACCCAGTACTTC

V gene: TRBV5-4
D gene: NA
J gene: TRBJ1-1
clone size: once
CDR3 protein: CASSPGGAVRFREAFF
CDR3 DNA: TGTGCCAGCAGCCCCGGTGGGGCAGTTCGTTTCCGTGAAGCTTTCTTT

V gene: TRBV6-2/TRBV6-3
D gene: TRBD1
J gene: TRBJ2-5
clone size: NA
CDR3 protein: CASSLTGGKETQYF
CDR3 DNA: TGTGCCAGCAGTTTGACAGGGGGGAAAGAGACCCAGTACTTC

V gene: TRBV7-9
D gene: TRBD1
J gene: TRBJ2-7
clone size: NA
CDR3 protein: CASSRGQGEGEQYF
CDR3 DNA: TGTGCCAGCAGCCGAGGACAGGGAGAAGGGGAGCAGTACTTC

V gene: TRBV6-4
D gene: TRBD2
J gene: TRBJ2-2
clone size: NA
CDR3 protein: CASSPWREAGELFF
CDR3 DNA: TGTGCCAGCAGTCCCTGGCGGGAGGCCGGGGAGCTGTTTTTT

V gene: TRBV27
D gene: NA
J gene: TRBJ2-5
clone size: NA
CDR3 protein: CASKFYYQETQYF
CDR3 DNA: TGTGCCAGCAAATTCTACTACCAAGAGACCCAGTACTTC

V gene: TRBV4-1
D gene: TRBD2
J gene: TRBJ2-5
clone size: NA
CDR3 protein: CASSQELAGVRETQYF
CDR3 DNA: TGCGCCAGCAGCCAAGAACTAGCGGGAGTCCGAGAGACCCAGTACTTC

V gene: TRBV6-1
D gene: TRBD2
J gene: TRBJ2-7
clone size: NA
CDR3 protein: CASSGGGLADYEQYF
CDR3 DNA: TGTGCCAGCAGTGGAGGGGGACTAGCGGACTACGAGCAGTACTTC

V gene: TRBV4-1
D gene: NA
J gene: TRBJ1-5
clone size: NA
CDR3 protein: CASSQVGDSNQPQHF
CDR3 DNA: TGCGCCAGCAGCCAAGTGGGAGATAGCAATCAGCCCCAGCATTTT

V gene: TRBV19
D gene: NA
J gene: TRBJ1-5
clone size: once
CDR3 protein: CASSMDSYQPQHF
CDR3 DNA: TGTGCCAGTAGTATGGACAGTTATCAGCCCCAGCATTTT

V gene: TRBV3-1/TRBV3-2
D gene: TRBD1
J gene: TRBJ2-1
clone size: NA
CDR3 protein: CASSQGRTGGREQFF
CDR3 DNA: TGTGCCAGCAGCCAAGGGCGGACAGGGGGTCGTGAGCAGTTCTTC

V gene: TRBV5-4
D gene: TRBD2
J gene: TRBJ2-5
clone size: NA
CDR3 protein: CASSFKSSGAETQYF
CDR3 DNA: TGTGCCAGCAGCTTTAAGTCTAGCGGGGCAGAGACCCAGTACTTC

V gene: TRBV27
D gene: TRBD1
J gene: TRBJ1-2
clone size: NA
CDR3 protein: CASSTRDRAKAYGYTF
CDR3 DNA: TGTGCCAGCAGTACTCGGGACAGGGCAAAGGCCTATGGCTACACCTTC

V gene: TRBV28
D gene: TRBD1
J gene: TRBJ1-5
clone size: NA
CDR3 protein: CASSPGGQGPNQPQHF
CDR3 DNA: TGTGCCAGCAGTCCCGGGGGACAGGGTCCCAATCAGCCCCAGCATTTT

V gene: TRBV6-5
D gene: NA
J gene: TRBJ2-7
clone size: NA
CDR3 protein: CASRPGGQNEQYF
CDR3 DNA: TGTGCCAGCAGACCCGGGGGGCAAAACGAGCAGTACTTC

V gene: TRBV6-1
D gene: TRBD1
J gene: TRBJ1-1
clone size: NA
CDR3 protein: CASSEGQGRITEAFF
CDR3 DNA: TGTGCCAGCAGTGAAGGACAGGGAAGGATCACTGAAGCTTTCTTT

V gene: TRBV29-1
D gene: NA
J gene: TRBJ2-5
clone size: NA
CDR3 protein: CSVGSGETQYF
CDR3 DNA: TGCAGCGTTGGTAGTGGAGAGACCCAGTACTTC

V gene: TRBV2
D gene: TRBD2
J gene: TRBJ2-3
clone size: NA
CDR3 protein: CASSRTSWEDTQYF
CDR3 DNA: TGTGCCAGCAGCAGGACTAGCTGGGAAGATACGCAGTATTTT

V gene: TRBV27
D gene: NA
J gene: TRBJ1-5
clone size: NA
CDR3 protein: CASSPGRGWGWGQPQHF
CDR3 DNA: TGTGCCAGCAGCCCCGGCCGGGGGTGGGGATGGGGTCAGCCCCAGCATTTT

V gene: TRBV6-5
D gene: NA
J gene: TRBJ2-1
clone size: NA
CDR3 protein: CASSYVRRINEQFF
CDR3 DNA: TGTGCCAGCAGTTACGTGCGGCGGATCAATGAGCAGTTCTTC

V gene: TRBV30
D gene: NA
J gene: TRBJ2-7
clone size: NA
CDR3 protein: CAWSEMTGIYEQYF
CDR3 DNA: TGTGCCTGGAGTGAAATGACAGGAATATACGAGCAGTACTTC

V gene: TRBV7-2
D gene: TRBD2
J gene: TRBJ2-1
clone size: NA
CDR3 protein: CASSYWTSSYNEQFF
CDR3 DNA: TGTGCCAGCAGCTATTGGACTAGTTCATACAATGAGCAGTTCTTC

V gene: TRBV9
D gene: NA
J gene: TRBJ1-2
clone size: NA
CDR3 protein: CASSVVQTGYGYTF
CDR3 DNA: TGTGCCAGCAGCGTAGTCCAGACGGGCTATGGCTACACCTTC

V gene: TRBV27
D gene: TRBD1
J gene: TRBJ1-5
clone size: NA
CDR3 protein: CASRGTGGRGNQPQHF
CDR3 DNA: TGTGCCAGCAGGGGGACAGGGGGACGAGGGAATCAGCCCCAGCATTTT

V gene: TRBV7-9
D gene: NA
J gene: TRBJ2-3
clone size: NA
CDR3 protein: CASSLTGSTDTQYF
CDR3 DNA: TGTGCCAGCAGCTTAACAGGGAGCACAGATACGCAGTATTTT

V gene: TRBV7-2
D gene: TRBD2
J gene: TRBJ2-2
clone size: NA
CDR3 protein: CASSPQREVRSGELFF
CDR3 DNA: TGTGCCAGCAGCCCCCAGCGGGAGGTCCGGTCCGGGGAGCTGTTTTTT

V gene: TRBV28
D gene: NA
J gene: TRBJ2-1
clone size: NA
CDR3 protein: CASSKGHLLTYNEQFF
CDR3 DNA: TGTGCCAGCAGCAAAGGACATCTGCTGACCTACAATGAGCAGTTCTTC

V gene: TRBV27
D gene: TRBD2
J gene: TRBJ2-7
clone size: few
CDR3 protein: CASSRQRGTYEQYF
CDR3 DNA: TGTGCCAGCAGTAGACAGCGGGGAACCTACGAGCAGTACTTC

V gene: TRBV6-1
D gene: TRBD1
J gene: TRBJ2-2
clone size: once
CDR3 protein: CASSETGKNTGELFF
CDR3 DNA: TGTGCCAGCAGTGAGACAGGGAAGAACACCGGGGAGCTGTTTTTT

V gene: TRBV5-1
D gene: TRBD1
J gene: TRBJ1-1
clone size: NA
CDR3 protein: CASNWDSGGTEAFF
CDR3 DNA: TGCGCCAGCAACTGGGACTCAGGGGGAACTGAAGCTTTCTTT

V gene: TRBV5-6
D gene: NA
J gene: TRBJ2-7
clone size: NA
CDR3 protein: CASSFSITHEQYF
CDR3 DNA: TGTGCCAGCAGCTTTAGTATAACCCACGAGCAGTACTTC

V gene: TRBV27
D gene: TRBD2
J gene: TRBJ2-1
clone size: NA
CDR3 protein: CASSPPGTTYNEQFF
CDR3 DNA: TGTGCCAGCAGCCCTCCCGGGACTACCTACAATGAGCAGTTCTTC

V gene: TRBV5-6
D gene: TRBD2
J gene: TRBJ2-5
clone size: NA
CDR3 protein: CASSLSGLVGETQYF
CDR3 DNA: TGTGCCAGCAGCTTGTCGGGACTAGTGGGAGAGACCCAGTACTTC

V gene: TRBV7-9
D gene: NA
J gene: TRBJ1-2
clone size: few
CDR3 protein: CASSSDQGFWGYTF
CDR3 DNA: TGTGCCAGCAGCTCAGACCAGGGTTTTTGGGGCTACACCTTC

V gene: TRBV5-8
D gene: NA
J gene: TRBJ1-2
clone size: NA
CDR3 protein: CASSLYRVRNYGYTF
CDR3 DNA: TGTGCCAGCAGCTTGTACAGGGTCAGGAACTATGGCTACACCTTC

V gene: TRBV7-7
D gene: TRBD2
J gene: TRBJ2-5
clone size: once
CDR3 protein: CASSSRLAGESETQYF
CDR3 DNA: TGTGCCAGCAGCTCCAGACTAGCGGGAGAGTCGGAGACCCAGTACTTC

V gene: TRBV18
D gene: TRBD2
J gene: TRBJ2-3
clone size: once
CDR3 protein: CASSPASGLGDTQYF
CDR3 DNA: TGTGCCAGCTCACCCGCTAGCGGTCTTGGGGATACGCAGTATTTT

V gene: TRBV4-1
D gene: NA
J gene: TRBJ2-1
clone size: once
CDR3 protein: CASSQTSLYNEQFF
CDR3 DNA: TGCGCCAGCAGCCAAACATCTCTCTACAATGAGCAGTTCTTC

V gene: TRBV3-1/TRBV3-2
D gene: NA
J gene: TRBJ2-7
clone size: NA
CDR3 protein: CASSQDEGYRNEQYF
CDR3 DNA: TGTGCCAGCAGCCAAGACGAGGGATACCGAAACGAGCAGTACTTC

V gene: TRBV7-9
D gene: TRBD1
J gene: TRBJ1-4
clone size: few
CDR3 protein: CASSSLDRVGEKLFF
CDR3 DNA: TGTGCCAGCAGCTCCCTGGACAGGGTCGGGGAAAAACTGTTTTTT

V gene: TRBV19
D gene: TRBD1
J gene: TRBJ2-7
clone size: NA
CDR3 protein: CASRDGQGGDEQYF
CDR3 DNA: TGTGCCAGTAGGGATGGACAGGGTGGCGACGAGCAGTACTTC

V gene: TRBV10-3
D gene: TRBD1
J gene: TRBJ1-2
clone size: NA
CDR3 protein: CATRGRQGDGGYTF
CDR3 DNA: TGTGCCACCAGGGGTCGACAGGGGGATGGAGGCTACACCTTC

V gene: TRBV27
D gene: TRBD1
J gene: TRBJ2-3
clone size: once
CDR3 protein: CASRGDRETHTQYF
CDR3 DNA: TGTGCCAGCAGGGGGGACAGGGAAACTCATACGCAGTATTTT

V gene: TRBV28
D gene: NA
J gene: TRBJ2-1
clone size: NA
CDR3 protein: CASSETTGSYNEQFF
CDR3 DNA: TGTGCCAGCAGCGAAACGACGGGTTCCTACAATGAGCAGTTCTTC

V gene: TRBV5-1
D gene: TRBD1
J gene: TRBJ1-1
clone size: NA
CDR3 protein: CASSLGPGQGLNTEAFF
CDR3 DNA: TGCGCCAGCAGCTTGGGGCCGGGACAGGGCTTGAACACTGAAGCTTTCTTT

V gene: TRBV6-5
D gene: TRBD1
J gene: TRBJ1-5
clone size: few
CDR3 protein: CASSYATGGHDQPQHF
CDR3 DNA: TGTGCCAGCAGTTATGCCACAGGGGGCCACGATCAGCCCCAGCATTTT

V gene: TRBV19
D gene: NA
J gene: TRBJ1-2
clone size: NA
CDR3 protein: CASSISLYEGERYGYTF
CDR3 DNA: TGTGCCAGTAGTATATCATTATACGAAGGGGAACGCTATGGCTACACCTTC